This T cell receptor beta chain was recovered during a study of blood T cell repertoires in COVID-19. Study-wide context: Material from acute and convalescent COVID-19 was sourced from the United States, Italy and Spain. The analysed material was cDNA or gDNA that came from T cells, B-cell-depleted T cells, or PBMCs.

This CDR3 comprises 16 residues. CDR1 is SGHNT and CDR2 is YENEEA in the germline V gene. With V trimmed by 4 bases and J by 6 bases, 7 bases remained unmatched. Per the original data handling: Nucleated cell number was recorded as an estimate derived from reference gene primer amplification. The data were produced by immunoSEQ multiplex PCR, yet TCRdb's version contains in-frame clones alone and is incomplete. The V and J calls and clone size were taken over from that table, and D and trimming were inferred from the DNA. The data hold around 53,000 clones, with about 88% observed a single time. The receptor was isolated from a man aged 65-85 years with active COVID-19. J is TRBJ2-3 and V is TRBV11-3; 13 bases align to TRBD2. Sequenced sample: peripheral blood. DNA of the CDR3: TGTGCCAGCAGCTCCGGACTAGCGGGAGAGGGGGATACGCAGTATTTT. This translates into CASSSGLAGEGDTQYF.